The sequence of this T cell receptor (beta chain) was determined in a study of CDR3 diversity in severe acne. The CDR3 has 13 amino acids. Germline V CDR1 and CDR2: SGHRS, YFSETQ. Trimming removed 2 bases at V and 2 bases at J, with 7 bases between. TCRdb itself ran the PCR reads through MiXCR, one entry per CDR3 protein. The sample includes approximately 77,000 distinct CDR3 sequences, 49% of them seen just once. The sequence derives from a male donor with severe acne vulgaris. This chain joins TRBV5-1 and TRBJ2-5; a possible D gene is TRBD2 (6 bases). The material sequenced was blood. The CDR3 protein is CASSFGGQETQYF. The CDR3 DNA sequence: TGCGCCAGCAGCTTCGGGGGTCAAGAGACCCAGTACTTC. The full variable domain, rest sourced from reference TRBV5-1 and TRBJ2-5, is KAGVTQTPRYLIKTRGQQVTLSCSPISGHRSVSWYQQTPGQGLQFLFEYFSETQRNKGNFPGRFSGRQFSNSRSEMNVSTLELGDSALYLCASSFGGQETQYFGPGTRLLVL.